What follows describes a single T cell receptor beta chain. This clonotype was observed many times. The target of this receptor is not known. Base qualities are missing; no much larger clone stands one base away. The data are from a study of neurological immune-mediated disorders (dated by TCRdb to about 2019). About the full investigation: Peripheral blood TCR-beta repertoires from patients with HTLV-I-associated myelopathy (HAM/TSP), patients with multiple sclerosis, and healthy controls were compared in the study using UMI-based sequencing. Longitudinal samples, technical triplicates and paired sorted CD4+ and CD8+ T-cell subsets, alongside PBMC samples, were included among the roughly 97 TCR-beta libraries. Longitudinal HAM/TSP and healthy donors were sampled at 3 time-points each (about 3-40 month intervals). Of the 68 subjects in the cohort, about 14 were HAM/TSP patients, roughly 35 were multiple sclerosis patients, and around 20 were healthy controls. General findings and caveats noted by the study authors: Expanded clones from different subjects shared no identical CDR3 amino acid sequences, which suggests that TCR-beta repertoires were private in all groups. The highest TCR clonal expansion was observed in HAM/TSP patients, whereas the lowest was observed in MS patients, even when compared with healthy controls.

The CDR3 has 16 amino acids, counting the end cysteine and phenylalanine. The only DNA kept is the CDR3, 48 bases in frame from the first base. V is clipped by 6 bases and J by 5 bases, and the sequence between their germline boundaries is 22 bases long. To synthesize cDNA, template-switch 5'RACE was performed with a primer carrying a 10-nucleotide random unique molecular identifier so that each TCR transcript was tagged. Each sequencing run produced over 190 million TCR-beta sequences covering 15-18 subjects. Total RNA was extracted with the RNeasy kit. The KAPA Real-time Library Amplification kit was used to amplify TCR-beta VDJ regions with primers targeting the TCR constant region and the 5'RACE anchor. A first PCR added sample indexes and Illumina adaptors, and a second PCR then raised library yield. After Ampure bead purification, the roughly 650 bp TCR product was size-selected on a 2% E-gel SizeSelection system. Before pooling, library quality was assessed on a Bioanalyzer, concentration was determined with Qubit, and library quantification was performed with the Kapa Library Quantification kit. An Illumina HiSeq 2500 sequenced the libraries paired-end 2 x 150 bp. To increase sequence diversity, roughly 24-31% phiX was spiked into each library pool. The authors processed their data as follows. The quality-filtered reads were processed with the UMI-based MiGEC pipeline, whose error correction step removed more than 85% of the raw TCR sequences. VDJ genes were aligned to IMGT germline references, and each clonotype was defined by a unique CDR3 amino acid sequence together with V-J genes. VDJtools evaluated clonal expansion, Shannon diversity and CDR3 relatedness (CalcPairwiseDistances, ClusterSamples); CLCbio workbench built phylogenetic trees. Clones with at least 8 unique UMIs were defined as expanded, with this threshold being based on coefficient-of-variation modelling across technical triplicates. TCRdb reworked the public reads: Q25 trimming with fastp, MiXCR clone assembly, productive beta chains retained. Every CDR3 protein is listed once, alongside the most common genes and DNA of its rows. These V and J calls originate from TCRdb's pipeline instead of the authors' own analysis. Within this sample are 95,000 to 110,000 distinct CDR3 sequences, with 10% to 11% of them counted one time only. The biggest ten clones account for under 3.5% of the sample.

The sample's time point label, decoded: longitudinal time-point 3. For the unsorted PBMC libraries, 2 million PBMCs were stored in RNAlater at -80 degrees C until RNA extraction and were used to generate the libraries. Peripheral blood underwent Ficoll-Hypaque density gradient centrifugation to isolate PBMCs, which were then cryopreserved in liquid nitrogen. Sequenced: PBMCs. The sequence was obtained from a female donor with HTLV-1-associated myelopathy (HAM/TSP). The sequence is built from TRBV12-3 or TRBV12-4 and TRBJ2-5, with the D gene too uncertain to name. This receptor has the CDR3 CASSLYRVGSSETQYF. The DNA sequence reads TGTGCCAGCAGCCTGTATCGGGTTGGGTCGTCGGAGACCCAGTACTTC.